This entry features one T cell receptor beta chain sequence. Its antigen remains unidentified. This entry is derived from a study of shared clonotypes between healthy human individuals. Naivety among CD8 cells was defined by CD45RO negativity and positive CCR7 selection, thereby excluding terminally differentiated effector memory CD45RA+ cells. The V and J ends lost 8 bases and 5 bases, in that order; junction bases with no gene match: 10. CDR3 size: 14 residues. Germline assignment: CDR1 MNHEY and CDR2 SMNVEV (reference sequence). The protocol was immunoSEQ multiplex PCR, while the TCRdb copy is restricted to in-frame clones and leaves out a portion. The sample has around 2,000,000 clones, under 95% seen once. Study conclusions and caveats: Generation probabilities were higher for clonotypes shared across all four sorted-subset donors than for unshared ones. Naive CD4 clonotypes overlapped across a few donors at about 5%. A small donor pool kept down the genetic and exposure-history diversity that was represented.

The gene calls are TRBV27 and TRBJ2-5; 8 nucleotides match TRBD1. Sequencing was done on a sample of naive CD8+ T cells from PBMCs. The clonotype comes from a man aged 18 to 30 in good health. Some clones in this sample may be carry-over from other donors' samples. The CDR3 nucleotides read TGTGCCAGCGGTTCAGGGGGCGGTTGGGAGACCCAGTACTTC. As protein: CASGSGGGWETQYF.